One T cell receptor (beta chain) is described in this entry. What it recognizes is unknown. The data derive from a study of shared clonotypes between healthy human individuals. Trimming cost V 4 bases and J 5 bases, with 15 bases left between them. CDR3 size: 14 residues. Germline V lookup: CDR1 SGHDT, CDR2 YYEEEE. The data were produced by immunoSEQ multiplex PCR, yet TCRdb's version contains in-frame clones alone and is incomplete. The table shows 1.6 million or so clones, with around 97% occurring only once. Study results and caveats: Sequencing of the sorted subsets was shown by rarefaction to be incomplete despite large depth.

The TCR was taken from a man aged 25-45 years in good health. The chain carries TRBV5-6 and TRBJ2-5; D possibly corresponds to TRBD2 (7 bases). Sequencing was done on a sample of naive CD4+ T cells sorted from blood. Subset specified: CD45RA+ positively selected. The CDR3 is CASSPSGGGETQYF. CDR3 in DNA: TGTGCCAGCAGCCCCTCGGGGGGCGGGGAGACCCAGTACTTC.